This TCR beta chain was captured in a study of blood T cells in healthy people across ages. Broader study findings: Donor CMV status, an unknown factor, possibly confounded changes in expanded clonotypes.

Germline V gene sequence: CDR1 SGHTA, CDR2 FQGNSA. Trimming left V 5 bases short and J 0 bases short, with 17 bases between. CDR3 length: 17 residues. A second PCR of 7 to 11 cycles used a sample-barcoded 5' primer and a J-beta primer mix. MiXCR, applied by TCRdb to the 5' RACE reads, yields one record per CDR3 protein. The sample lists hundreds of thousands of distinct CDR3 sequences; more than 50% were seen once. This clonotype was picked up a small number of times. The antigen remains undetermined. V is TRBV7-2 and J is TRBJ1-5; unclear D gene. The sequenced material came from blood. The receptor comes from a man in his forties in good health. CDR3 sequence: CASSRYSGPNSNQPQHF. In DNA form, the CDR3 reads TGTGCCAGCAGCCGATACTCCGGACCGAATAGCAATCAGCCCCAGCATTTT.